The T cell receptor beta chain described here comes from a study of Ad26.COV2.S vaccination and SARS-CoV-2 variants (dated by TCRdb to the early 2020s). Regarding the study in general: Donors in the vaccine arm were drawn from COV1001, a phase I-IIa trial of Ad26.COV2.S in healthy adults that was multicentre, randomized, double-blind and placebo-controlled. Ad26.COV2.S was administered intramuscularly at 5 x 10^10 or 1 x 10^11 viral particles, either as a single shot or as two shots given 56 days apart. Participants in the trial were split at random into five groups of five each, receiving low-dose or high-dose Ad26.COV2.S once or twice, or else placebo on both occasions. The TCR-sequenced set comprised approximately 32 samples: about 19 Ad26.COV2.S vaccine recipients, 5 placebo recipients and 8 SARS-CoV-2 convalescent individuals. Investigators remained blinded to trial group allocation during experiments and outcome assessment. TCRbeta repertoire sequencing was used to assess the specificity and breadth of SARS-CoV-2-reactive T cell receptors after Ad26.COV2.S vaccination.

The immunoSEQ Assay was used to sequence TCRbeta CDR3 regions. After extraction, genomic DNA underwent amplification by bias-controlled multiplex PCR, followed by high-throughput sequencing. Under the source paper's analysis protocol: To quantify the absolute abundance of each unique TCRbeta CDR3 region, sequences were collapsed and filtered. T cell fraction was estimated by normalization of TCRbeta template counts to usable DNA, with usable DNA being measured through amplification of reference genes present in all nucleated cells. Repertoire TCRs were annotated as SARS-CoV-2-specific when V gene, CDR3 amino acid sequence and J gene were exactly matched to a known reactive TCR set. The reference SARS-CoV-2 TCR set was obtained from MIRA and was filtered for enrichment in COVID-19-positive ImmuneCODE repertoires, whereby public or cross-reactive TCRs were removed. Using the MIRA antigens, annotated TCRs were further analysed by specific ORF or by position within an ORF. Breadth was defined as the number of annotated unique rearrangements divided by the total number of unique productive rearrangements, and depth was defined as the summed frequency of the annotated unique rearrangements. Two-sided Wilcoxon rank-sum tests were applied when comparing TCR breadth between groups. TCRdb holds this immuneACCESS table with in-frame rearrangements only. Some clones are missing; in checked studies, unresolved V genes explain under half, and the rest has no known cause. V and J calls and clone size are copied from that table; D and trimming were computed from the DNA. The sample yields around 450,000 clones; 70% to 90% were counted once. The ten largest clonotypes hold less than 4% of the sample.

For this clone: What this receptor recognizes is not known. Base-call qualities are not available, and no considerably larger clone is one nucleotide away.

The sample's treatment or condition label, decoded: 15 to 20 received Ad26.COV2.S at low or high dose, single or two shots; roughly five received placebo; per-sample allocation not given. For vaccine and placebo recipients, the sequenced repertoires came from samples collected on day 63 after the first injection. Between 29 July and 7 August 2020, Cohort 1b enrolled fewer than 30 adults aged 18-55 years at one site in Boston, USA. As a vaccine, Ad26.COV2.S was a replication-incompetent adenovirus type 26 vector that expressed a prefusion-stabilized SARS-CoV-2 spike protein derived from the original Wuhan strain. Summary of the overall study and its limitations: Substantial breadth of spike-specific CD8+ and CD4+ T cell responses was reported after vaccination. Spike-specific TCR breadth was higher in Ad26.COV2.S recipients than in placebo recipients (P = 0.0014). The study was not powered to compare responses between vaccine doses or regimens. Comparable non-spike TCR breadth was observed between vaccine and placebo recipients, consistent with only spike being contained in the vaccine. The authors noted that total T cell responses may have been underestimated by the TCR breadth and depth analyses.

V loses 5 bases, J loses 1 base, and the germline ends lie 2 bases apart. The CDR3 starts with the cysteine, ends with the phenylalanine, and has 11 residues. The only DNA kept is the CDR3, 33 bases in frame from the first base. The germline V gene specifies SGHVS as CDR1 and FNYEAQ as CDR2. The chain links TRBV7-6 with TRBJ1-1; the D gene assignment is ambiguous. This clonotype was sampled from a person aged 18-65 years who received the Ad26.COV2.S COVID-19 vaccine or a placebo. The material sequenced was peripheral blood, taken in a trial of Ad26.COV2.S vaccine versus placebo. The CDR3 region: CASSRNTEAFF. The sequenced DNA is TGTGCCAGCAGCCGGAACACTGAAGCTTTCTTT.